This TCR beta chain originates from a study of blood T cell repertoires in COVID-19. The repertoire was sequenced with immunoSEQ multiplex PCR; TCRdb's copy has only in-frame clones and lacks some. The sample comprises about 18,000 clones, about 81% of which are singletons, and over 11% rests with the top ten. The receptor was derived from a man aged 35 to 55 with active or convalescent COVID-19. Sequencing was performed on peripheral blood.

The CDR3 loop reads CASSLEGGNQPQHF. In nucleotides, the CDR3 is TGCGCCAGCAGCTTGGAAGGGGGCAATCAGCCCCAGCATTTT. The chain has TRBV5-1 and TRBJ1-5; weak D call: TRBD1 (5 bases). V dropped 0 bases and J dropped 2 bases, with 6 bases sitting between them. Germline loops: CDR1 SGHRS, CDR2 YFSETQ. This CDR3 region has 14 residues.